These T cell receptor beta chains were read from a single sample in a study of cytomegalovirus exposure and HLA in healthy donors. TCRdb's copy holds only in-frame clones and misses some; the assay was immunoSEQ multiplex PCR. The sample has under 250,000 clones; 80% to 85% are singletons. The sequencing sample was made of PBMCs. Receptors were obtained from a woman aged 55 to 70 in good health and CMV-seropositive. Each CDR3 is given with its conserved first and last residue. D genes are given only for firm matches. Not every row has a clone size; where given, it reads once, few, many or a size class.

j_call: TRBJ2-5
v_call: TRBV30
cdr3_length: 12
d_call: .
clone_size: .
cdr3_aa: CASNGVSETQYF
cdr3_nt: TGTGCCTCCAACGGAGTTTCAGAGACCCAGTACTTC

j_call: TRBJ2-1
v_call: TRBV7-9
cdr3_length: 12
d_call: .
clone_size: .
cdr3_aa: CSSSLQLNEQFF
cdr3_nt: TGTTCCAGCAGCTTACAACTCAATGAGCAGTTCTTC

j_call: TRBJ2-1
v_call: TRBV7-9
cdr3_length: 13
d_call: .
clone_size: .
cdr3_aa: CAIPRDPYNEQFF
cdr3_nt: TGTGCCATCCCGCGGGACCCATACAATGAGCAGTTCTTC

j_call: TRBJ1-1
v_call: TRBV6-5
cdr3_length: 14
d_call: .
clone_size: .
cdr3_aa: CASSYDSLPPQPFF
cdr3_nt: TGTGCCAGCAGTTACGACAGTCTGCCCCCCCAGCCTTTCTTT

j_call: TRBJ2-3
v_call: TRBV5-6
cdr3_length: 15
d_call: TRBD2
clone_size: .
cdr3_aa: CASSLGTSGRDTQYF
cdr3_nt: TGTGCCAGCAGCTTGGGGACTAGCGGGAGGGATACGCAGTATTTT

j_call: TRBJ2-2
v_call: TRBV19
cdr3_length: 15
d_call: .
clone_size: .
cdr3_aa: CASSSGRGGSGELFF
cdr3_nt: TGTGCCAGTAGTAGTGGCAGGGGAGGGTCCGGGGAGCTGTTTTTT

j_call: TRBJ2-3
v_call: TRBV4-1
cdr3_length: 15
d_call: TRBD2
clone_size: .
cdr3_aa: CASSQGTSDTDTQYF
cdr3_nt: TGCGCCAGCAGCCAAGGGACTAGCGACACAGATACGCAGTATTTT

j_call: TRBJ2-2
v_call: TRBV27
cdr3_length: 18
d_call: TRBD2
clone_size: .
cdr3_aa: CASGERWTSGTNTGELFF
cdr3_nt: TGTGCCAGCGGGGAACGTTGGACTAGCGGGACTAACACCGGGGAGCTGTTTTTT

j_call: TRBJ2-7
v_call: TRBV6-1
cdr3_length: 11
d_call: .
clone_size: .
cdr3_aa: CASSVVYEQYF
cdr3_nt: TGTGCCAGCAGTGTAGTCTACGAGCAGTACTTC

j_call: TRBJ2-7
v_call: TRBV18
cdr3_length: 18
d_call: TRBD2
clone_size: once
cdr3_aa: CASSPAGTSGHVRDEQYF
cdr3_nt: TGTGCCAGCTCACCAGCGGGGACTAGCGGTCATGTTCGCGACGAGCAGTACTTC

j_call: TRBJ2-5
v_call: TRBV5-1
cdr3_length: 15
d_call: .
clone_size: .
cdr3_aa: CASSRGEWEEETQYF
cdr3_nt: TGCGCCAGCAGCCGAGGGGAGTGGGAGGAAGAGACCCAGTACTTC

j_call: TRBJ2-7
v_call: TRBV10-3
cdr3_length: 14
d_call: TRBD2
clone_size: .
cdr3_aa: CATALAEGLYEQYF
cdr3_nt: TGTGCCACCGCCCTAGCGGAGGGGCTCTACGAGCAGTACTTC

j_call: TRBJ1-1
v_call: TRBV5-1
cdr3_length: 14
d_call: TRBD1
clone_size: .
cdr3_aa: CASRRGQGNTEAFF
cdr3_nt: TGCGCCAGCAGACGGGGACAGGGGAACACTGAAGCTTTCTTT

j_call: TRBJ2-1
v_call: TRBV5-1
cdr3_length: 13
d_call: .
clone_size: .
cdr3_aa: CASSPDSRNEQFF
cdr3_nt: TGCGCCAGCAGCCCTGACAGCAGAAATGAGCAGTTCTTC

j_call: TRBJ2-3
v_call: TRBV18
cdr3_length: 12
d_call: .
clone_size: .
cdr3_aa: CASSPYTDTQYF
cdr3_nt: TGTGCCAGCTCACCATACACAGATACGCAGTATTTT

j_call: TRBJ1-1
v_call: TRBV7-3
cdr3_length: 15
d_call: TRBD1
clone_size: few
cdr3_aa: CASSLGDSLNTEAFF
cdr3_nt: TGTGCCAGCAGCTTAGGGGACAGCTTGAACACTGAAGCTTTCTTT

j_call: TRBJ1-2
v_call: TRBV18
cdr3_length: 14
d_call: .
clone_size: .
cdr3_aa: CASSPADSYYGYTF
cdr3_nt: TGTGCCAGCTCACCCGCCGACAGTTACTATGGCTACACCTTC

j_call: TRBJ2-7
v_call: TRBV5-1
cdr3_length: 12
d_call: .
clone_size: .
cdr3_aa: CASSFRGDEQYF
cdr3_nt: TGCGCCAGCAGCTTCAGGGGCGACGAGCAGTACTTC

j_call: TRBJ2-7
v_call: TRBV6-1
cdr3_length: 14
d_call: TRBD2
clone_size: once
cdr3_aa: CASAPGGAGGEQYF
cdr3_nt: TGTGCCAGCGCCCCCGGGGGGGCGGGGGGTGAGCAGTACTTC

j_call: TRBJ1-1
v_call: TRBV7-9
cdr3_length: 14
d_call: .
clone_size: .
cdr3_aa: CASSYITGNTEAFF
cdr3_nt: TGTGCCAGCAGCTACATAACAGGGAACACTGAAGCTTTCTTT

j_call: TRBJ2-1
v_call: TRBV19
cdr3_length: 16
d_call: TRBD2
clone_size: .
cdr3_aa: CASSFLAGGNGNEQFF
cdr3_nt: TGTGCCAGTAGTTTTCTAGCGGGAGGTAACGGCAATGAGCAGTTCTTC

j_call: TRBJ1-1
v_call: TRBV4-1
cdr3_length: 15
d_call: TRBD1
clone_size: few
cdr3_aa: CASSQEGGTGGIGFF
cdr3_nt: TGCGCCAGCAGCCAAGAAGGGGGGACAGGGGGAATTGGTTTCTTT

j_call: TRBJ1-2
v_call: TRBV28
cdr3_length: 12
d_call: .
clone_size: .
cdr3_aa: CASSFASYGYTF
cdr3_nt: TGTGCCAGCAGTTTCGCCAGCTATGGCTACACCTTC

j_call: TRBJ2-1
v_call: TRBV7-6
cdr3_length: 15
d_call: TRBD1
clone_size: .
cdr3_aa: CASSLGQGPYNEQFF
cdr3_nt: TGTGCCAGCAGCTTAGGACAGGGGCCCTACAATGAGCAGTTCTTC

j_call: TRBJ2-1
v_call: TRBV5-1
cdr3_length: 14
d_call: .
clone_size: .
cdr3_aa: CASSGRLVASEQFF
cdr3_nt: TGCGCCAGCAGCGGGAGACTAGTTGCCAGTGAGCAGTTCTTC

j_call: TRBJ2-3
v_call: TRBV5-1
cdr3_length: 16
d_call: .
clone_size: .
cdr3_aa: CASSLGAGHSTDTQYF
cdr3_nt: TGCGCCAGCAGCTTGGGAGCGGGCCATAGCACAGATACGCAGTATTTT

j_call: TRBJ2-7
v_call: TRBV18
cdr3_length: 13
d_call: .
clone_size: .
cdr3_aa: CASSPPSLYEQYF
cdr3_nt: TGTGCCAGCTCACCACCGTCGTTATACGAGCAGTACTTC

j_call: TRBJ2-7
v_call: TRBV14
cdr3_length: 16
d_call: TRBD1
clone_size: .
cdr3_aa: CASSPRTGGGLNEQYF
cdr3_nt: TGTGCCAGCAGCCCCCGGACAGGTGGGGGCTTGAACGAGCAGTACTTC

j_call: TRBJ2-7
v_call: TRBV19
cdr3_length: 17
d_call: TRBD1
clone_size: .
cdr3_aa: CASSMRPTPGQGGEQYF
cdr3_nt: TGTGCCAGTAGTATGCGCCCGACCCCGGGACAGGGGGGCGAGCAGTACTTC

j_call: TRBJ2-3
v_call: TRBV30
cdr3_length: 15
d_call: .
clone_size: .
cdr3_aa: CAWSVRLALGDTQYF
cdr3_nt: TGTGCCTGGAGTGTAAGGCTAGCCCTGGGCGATACGCAGTATTTT

j_call: TRBJ2-7
v_call: TRBV11-2
cdr3_length: 13
d_call: .
clone_size: .
cdr3_aa: CASSLGQTYEQYF
cdr3_nt: TGTGCCAGCAGCTTAGGACAGACCTACGAGCAGTACTTC

j_call: TRBJ2-7
v_call: TRBV15
cdr3_length: 11
d_call: .
clone_size: once
cdr3_aa: CAAGLGYEQYF
cdr3_nt: TGTGCCGCCGGGTTGGGCTACGAGCAGTACTTC

j_call: TRBJ2-7
v_call: TRBV7-2
cdr3_length: 14
d_call: .
clone_size: .
cdr3_aa: CASLSTRETYEQYF
cdr3_nt: TGTGCCAGCCTTTCAACGCGGGAAACCTACGAGCAGTACTTC

j_call: TRBJ2-2
v_call: TRBV9
cdr3_length: 15
d_call: .
clone_size: .
cdr3_aa: CASSRAGRETGELFF
cdr3_nt: TGTGCCAGCAGCCGGGCAGGAAGGGAGACCGGGGAGCTGTTTTTT

j_call: TRBJ2-7
v_call: TRBV5-4
cdr3_length: 13
d_call: .
clone_size: .
cdr3_aa: CASSVTNLHEQYF
cdr3_nt: TGTGCCAGCAGCGTGACTAATCTCCACGAGCAGTACTTC

j_call: TRBJ2-6
v_call: TRBV7-8
cdr3_length: 16
d_call: .
clone_size: .
cdr3_aa: CASSPRPGTGANVLTF
cdr3_nt: TGTGCCAGCAGCCCGCGTCCAGGGACTGGGGCCAACGTCCTGACTTTC

j_call: TRBJ2-1
v_call: TRBV5-4
cdr3_length: 14
d_call: TRBD1
clone_size: .
cdr3_aa: CASSLRDRDYEQFF
cdr3_nt: TGTGCCAGCAGCTTGCGGGACAGGGACTATGAGCAGTTCTTC

j_call: TRBJ2-4
v_call: TRBV19
cdr3_length: 16
d_call: TRBD2
clone_size: .
cdr3_aa: CASASGLAGGRSIQYF
cdr3_nt: TGTGCCAGCGCCTCCGGACTAGCGGGAGGGAGAAGCATTCAGTACTTC

j_call: TRBJ2-7
v_call: TRBV10-3
cdr3_length: 11
d_call: TRBD1
clone_size: .
cdr3_aa: CAISGGYEQYF
cdr3_nt: TGTGCCATCTCAGGGGGCTACGAGCAGTACTTC

j_call: TRBJ1-2
v_call: TRBV7-9
cdr3_length: 15
d_call: .
clone_size: .
cdr3_aa: CASSFHMDSNYGYTF
cdr3_nt: TGTGCCAGCAGCTTTCACATGGACAGTAACTATGGCTACACCTTC

j_call: TRBJ2-3
v_call: TRBV28
cdr3_length: 15
d_call: TRBD2
clone_size: .
cdr3_aa: CASSSAGVGTDTQYF
cdr3_nt: TGTGCCAGCAGTTCGGCGGGAGTTGGCACAGATACGCAGTATTTT

j_call: TRBJ1-1
v_call: TRBV11-2
cdr3_length: 14
d_call: .
clone_size: .
cdr3_aa: CASSLEQGIAEAFF
cdr3_nt: TGTGCCAGCAGCTTAGAGCAGGGTATCGCTGAAGCTTTCTTT

j_call: TRBJ1-2
v_call: TRBV5-5
cdr3_length: 15
d_call: .
clone_size: .
cdr3_aa: CASSLRPQGGYGYTF
cdr3_nt: TGTGCCAGCAGCTTAAGGCCCCAGGGCGGCTATGGCTACACCTTC

j_call: TRBJ2-2
v_call: TRBV6-5
cdr3_length: 15
d_call: .
clone_size: .
cdr3_aa: CASSYSNEASGELFF
cdr3_nt: TGTGCCAGCAGTTACTCGAACGAAGCGTCCGGGGAGCTGTTTTTT

j_call: TRBJ1-5
v_call: TRBV6-1
cdr3_length: 15
d_call: .
clone_size: few
cdr3_aa: CASSGWGTEHQPQHF
cdr3_nt: TGTGCCAGCAGTGGCTGGGGGACTGAGCATCAGCCCCAGCATTTT